The 24 T cell receptor beta chains presented below share a single source sample, sequenced in a study of blood T cells in healthy people across ages. A second PCR, run for about 7 to 11 cycles, used a sample-barcoded 5' primer plus a J-beta primer mix. TCRdb passed the 5' RACE reads through MiXCR, listing each CDR3 protein once. Altogether more than 1.4 million distinct CDR3 sequences are present, about 40% being singletons, with the ten largest covering 7% to 9.5%. The specimen was blood. These receptors were collected from a woman between 18 and 29 years old in good health.

The rearrangement joins TRBV29-1 to TRBJ2-3; TRBD2 agrees at 14 bases. The CDR3 is 19 residues long. V lost 7 bases to trimming and J lost 8 bases; unmatched junction nucleotides: 23. Germline CDR1 reads SQVTM; CDR2 reads ANQGSEA. The CDR3 sequence is CSADTRGLAGGSPGCTQYF. In DNA form, the CDR3 reads TGCAGCGCTGACACCCGAGGACTAGCGGGAGGTTCCCCAGGGTGTACGCAGTATTTT.

The chain employs TRBV27 and TRBJ2-1, with a possible D match to TRBD1 (5 bases). Germline V gene lookup returns CDR1 MNHEY and CDR2 SMNVEV (reference sequence). The CDR3 has 14 residues. Trimming stripped 0 bases from V and 10 bases from J, with 13 bases between. For the CDR3, the DNA is TGTGCCAGCAGTTTATCTGGGGCTGGGCAGGAGCAGTTCTTC. Translation: CASSLSGAGQEQFF.

There are a few counts of this clonotype. The chain is built from TRBV7-9 and TRBJ2-3; 12 bases align to TRBD2. The CDR3 is 16 residues long. The germline gives CDR1 SEHNR, CDR2 FQNEAQ (reference sequence). V trimming: 5 bases; J trimming: 9 bases; junction bases outside the gene matches: 12. The CDR3 DNA follows: TGTGCCAGCAGCCCCCCCCTAGCGGGGGGGCTACCGACGCAGTATTTT. This sequence encodes CASSPPLAGGLPTQYF.

The sample holds a few counts of this clonotype. The V gene is TRBV4-2, the J gene TRBJ2-1; 10 bases agree with TRBD2. Germline V gene data show CDR1 as LGHNA and CDR2 as YNFKEQ. This CDR3 comprises 17 residues. V lost 1 base and J lost 8; bases outside the gene matches: 11. CDR3 DNA: TGTGCCAGCAGCCAAGTTTCAAGTGGAACTAGCGGGGATGAGCAGTTCTTC. Its translation is CASSQVSSGTSGDEQFF.

This clonotype has more than one count but fewer than ten. The genes are TRBV18 and TRBJ1-1; TRBD1 matches at 10 bases. J gave up 6 bases and V 5 bases, and 6 bases lay outside the gene matches. The CDR3 covers 14 residues. Germline CDR1 and CDR2: KGHSH and LQKENI. This chain's CDR3 is CASSLGQGVSEAFF. The CDR3 nucleotides are TGTGCCAGCTCATTAGGACAGGGGGTGTCTGAAGCTTTCTTT.

The chain combines TRBV6-6 with TRBJ1-4; D perhaps matches TRBD1 (5 bases). The length of the CDR3 is 15 residues. V was pared by 5 bases and J by 8 bases, with 18 bases between. CDR1 is MNHNY, CDR2 SVGAGI, per germline (reference sequence). The CDR3 coding sequence is TGTGCCAGCAGTGGAAGCTCAGGGCTGAAAGAAAAACTGTTTTTT. Protein sequence: CASSGSSGLKEKLFF.

This clonotype was found once. The genes are TRBV6-5 and TRBJ1-1; unclear D gene. CDR1 is MNHEY, CDR2 SVGAGI, per germline. The CDR3 runs to 14 residues. V lost 0 bases and J 4 bases, leaving 9 bases between the germline ends. The CDR3, as DNA: TGTGCCAGCAGTTACTCAAAGACCGGCACTGAAGCTTTCTTT. It codes for CASSYSKTGTEAFF.

The gene calls are TRBV5-1 and TRBJ1-2; 7 nucleotides line up with TRBD1. Unmatched junction bases numbered 11, after V lost 4 bases and J lost 5 bases. The CDR3 is 15 residues long. The germline V gene has CDR1 SGHRS and CDR2 YFSETQ. DNA of the CDR3: TGCGCCAGCAGCCCAAGCGGGGACAGTTTATATGGCTACACCTTC. Translating gives CASSPSGDSLYGYTF.

This clonotype was detected only a few times. The gene calls are TRBV3-1 and TRBJ1-6, with D tentatively TRBD1 (5 bases). Trimming stripped 3 bases from V and 7 bases from J, with 13 bases between. The CDR3 is 15 residues long. Germline CDR1 and CDR2: LGHDT and YNNKEL (reference sequence). CDR3 region: CASSHEGRGNSPLHF. CDR3 sequence (DNA): TGTGCCAGCAGCCACGAAGGACGGGGGAATTCACCCCTCCACTTT.

V usage is TRBV29-1 and J usage is TRBJ2-7, with D possibly matching TRBD1 (8 bases). From germline, CDR1 is SQVTM and CDR2 ANQGSEA. The ends were cut back, 6 bases at V and 5 bases at J, with 17 bases in the middle. CDR3 length equals 13 residues. The DNA for the CDR3 is TGCAGCGTCAACAGGGGGGGGCGGGACGAGCAGTACTTC. Translation gives CSVNRGGRDEQYF.

The chain is built from TRBV29-1 and TRBJ2-1; D is perhaps TRBD2 (6 bases). The CDR3 loop spans 13 amino acids. The V and J ends lost 3 bases and 7 bases respectively, with 13 bases between them. The germline V gene encodes CDR1 SQVTM and CDR2 ANQGSEA. CDR3 amino acids: CSVEEGRSNEQFF. For the CDR3, the DNA is TGCAGCGTTGAGGAGGGCAGGTCTAATGAGCAGTTCTTC.

This clonotype appeared a few times. The V call is TRBV6-2 or TRBV6-3, the J call TRBJ2-1; D not certain. The CDR3 length is 13 residues. From germline, CDR1 is MNHEY and CDR2 SVGEGT. Trimming removed 9 bases at V and 0 bases at J, with 9 bases between. In DNA, the CDR3 is TGTGCCAGTACAGTTAGCTCCTACAATGAGCAGTTCTTC. Its translation: CASTVSSYNEQFF.

In the case of this clonotype: One junction end disagrees with the germline gene, perhaps due to a read error. The chain combines TRBV6-5 with TRBJ2-7; possibly TRBD2 for D (5 bases). The CDR3 runs to 16 residues. CDR1 MNHEY and CDR2 SVGAGI come from the germline V gene. The CDR3 DNA reads TGTGCCAGTAGTTACGAGGGCGTCCCCGTCTCCTACGAGCAGTACTTC. It yields the protein CASSYEGVPVSYEQYF.

This clonotype has just a few counts. This chain uses TRBV9 with TRBJ2-5; D is undetermined. The CDR3 sequence is 13 residues long. Trimming took off 0 bases at V and 8 bases at J, with 11 bases between the two ends. The germline V gene encodes CDR1 SGDLS and CDR2 YYNGEE. CDR3 sequence: CASSVADRGTQYF. DNA of the CDR3: TGTGCCAGCAGCGTAGCTGATCGCGGAACCCAGTACTTC.

The V gene is TRBV3-1, the J gene TRBJ1-2, with D perhaps matching TRBD1 (5 bases). V was shortened by 2 bases and J by 12 bases, with 16 bases between the two germline ends. The germline V gene encodes CDR1 LGHDT and CDR2 YNNKEL (reference sequence). The CDR3 is 13 residues long. This chain's CDR3 is CASSQSGTISNTF. CDR3 DNA sequence: TGTGCCAGCAGCCAATCCGGGACGATTAGCAACACCTTC. The full variable domain, its missing parts supplied by reference TRBV3-1 and TRBJ1-2, is DTAVSQTPKYLVTQMGNDKSIKCEQNLGHDTMYWYKQDSKKFLKIMFSYNNKELIINETVPNRFSPKSPDKAHLNLHINSLELGDSAVYFCASSQSGTISNTFGSGTRLTVV.

V usage is TRBV4-1 and J usage is TRBJ1-2; a possible D gene is TRBD1 (6 bases). Germline V gene sequence: CDR1 MGHRA, CDR2 YSYEKL. The CDR3 covers 13 residues. V was pared by 0 bases and J by 11 bases, with 13 bases between. The CDR3 nucleotides read TGCGCCAGCAGCCAAGAATCGAGGGGGAGGTACACCTTC. It specifies CASSQESRGRYTF.

The chain links TRBV12-3 or TRBV12-4 to TRBJ2-7; D gene uncertain. This CDR3 region has 11 residues. V was clipped by 7 bases and J by 7 bases, with 11 bases between them. In DNA, the CDR3 is TGTGCCAGCAACGATAGTGGTGAGCAGTACTTC. Translation gives CASNDSGEQYF.

This clonotype was seen a few times. The chain employs TRBV7-9 and TRBJ2-5; 10 bases align to TRBD2. After removal of 5 bases from V and 11 bases from J, the junction contained 14 bases not matched to a gene. The CDR3 contains 15 residues. Germline CDR1 is SEHNR and CDR2 is FQNEAQ (reference sequence). Here the CDR3 DNA reads TGTGCCAGCAGCCTCAGTACTAGCGGGATGGGAAAACAGTACTTC. This sequence encodes CASSLSTSGMGKQYF.

This clonotype has more than one count but fewer than ten. The gene calls are TRBV29-1 and TRBJ2-7, with D possibly TRBD1 on 6 matching bases. Trimming pared 4 bases from V and 4 bases from J, leaving 11 bases between. The CDR3 sequence is 12 residues long. Germline values: CDR1 SQVTM, CDR2 ANQGSEA. As DNA, the CDR3 is TGCAGCGTTGGCCTAACAGGGTACGAGCAGTACTTC. It yields the protein CSVGLTGYEQYF.

CDR3 nucleotide sequence: TGCAGTGCTAGAGACGGGGGATCGACTGGAAACACCATATATTTT. This encodes CSARDGGSTGNTIYF. This rearrangement joins TRBV20-1 to TRBJ1-3; maybe TRBD1 (5 bases). This CDR3 contains 15 residues. V gave up 0 bases and J gave up 2 bases, with 11 bases separating them. CDR1 and CDR2 (germline): DFQATT, SNEGSKA (reference sequence).

This clonotype showed up many times. The chain has TRBV6-5 and TRBJ2-7, with D unresolved. Germline loops: CDR1 MNHEY, CDR2 SVGAGI. V lost 8 bases and J 6 bases, leaving 2 bases between the germline ends. The CDR3 is 8 amino acids. In nucleotides, the CDR3 is TGTGCCAGCTGCGAGCAGTACTTC. Protein product: CASCEQYF.

The CDR3 region is CASSRGRVNSPLHF. Here the CDR3 DNA reads TGTGCCAGCAGCAGGGGCAGGGTTAATTCACCCCTCCACTTT. V usage is TRBV12-3 or TRBV12-4 and J usage is TRBJ1-6; maybe TRBD1 (6 bases). The CDR3 is 14 amino acids. V was trimmed by 6 bases and J by 6 bases, leaving 12 bases between them.

The V and J genes are TRBV2 and TRBJ1-2; D not resolved. This CDR3 is built from 13 residues. The germline V gene encodes CDR1 SNHLY and CDR2 FYNNEI. V shed 6 bases and J shed 4 bases, with 12 bases lying between them. As DNA, the CDR3 is TGTGCCAGCAGCCTTGACATACGCTATGGCTACACCTTC. Translating it yields CASSLDIRYGYTF. The full variable domain, its missing parts supplied by reference TRBV2 and TRBJ1-2, is EPEVTQTPSHQVTQMGQEVILRCVPISNHLYFYWYRQILGQKVEFLVSFYNNEISEKSEIFDDQFSVERPDGSNFTLKIRSTKLEDSAMYFCASSLDIRYGYTFGSGTRLTVV.

The chain couples TRBV19 to TRBJ2-5, with D possibly being TRBD1 (5 bases). V gave up 5 bases and J gave up 3 bases, with 10 bases separating them. The CDR3 spans 13 residues. Germline-derived CDR1 and CDR2 are LNHDA and SQIVND (reference sequence). The CDR3 sequence: CASSDFREETQYF. As DNA, the CDR3 is TGTGCCAGTAGTGATTTCAGGGAAGAGACCCAGTACTTC.